These 21 T cell receptor beta chains came from one sample sequenced in a study of patients and donors after allogeneic stem cell transplantation (dated by TCRdb to the early 2020s). The method was RT-PCR. The reads were generated on a NextSeq 550. TCRdb reprocessing: public reads trimmed at Q25 with fastp, clones called with MiXCR, in-frame beta chains kept. Each CDR3 protein appears once, grouped with its most common genes and DNA. This sample is represented by a few hundred thousand distinct CDR3 sequences; around 40% of them were singletons. 11% of the sample comes from the top ten. Material for sequencing was blood, either unsorted or a sorted T cell fraction (not recorded which). Every receptor here comes from a human donor who was either an allogeneic HSCT recipient or a stem cell or donor lymphocyte infusion donor (not recorded which). It is not recorded whose cells these are; they may come from a transplant donor.

The chain carries TRBV7-9 and TRBJ1-1; unclear D gene. The germline V and J ends were trimmed by 5 bases and 4 bases, with 11 bases remaining between them. Germline loops: CDR1 SEHNR, CDR2 FQNEAQ (reference sequence). The length of the CDR3 is 13 residues. The CDR3 loop is CASSLLFGTEAFF. The DNA of the CDR3 is TGTGCCAGCAGCCTCCTTTTTGGCACTGAAGCTTTCTTT. Using reference TRBV7-9 and TRBJ1-1 for the parts outside the CDR3, the full variable domain is DTGVSQNPRHKITKRGQNVTFRCDPISEHNRLYWYRQTLGQGPEFLTYFQNEAQLEKSRLLSDRFSAERPKGSFSTLEIQRTEQGDSAMYLCASSLLFGTEAFFGQGTRLTVV.

V is TRBV5-1 and J is TRBJ1-5; TRBD1 agrees at 8 bases. The germline gives CDR1 SGHRS, CDR2 YFSETQ. V shed 4 bases, J shed 6 bases, and the junction held 9 bases outside the gene matches. The CDR3 extends over 15 amino acids. CDR3 in amino acids: CASSPGTGGIQPQHF. The CDR3 DNA follows: TGCGCCAGCAGCCCTGGTACAGGGGGTATTCAGCCCCAGCATTTT. Supplemented by reference TRBV5-1 and TRBJ1-5, the full variable domain reads KAGVTQTPRYLIKTRGQQVTLSCSPISGHRSVSWYQQTPGQGLQFLFEYFSETQRNKGNFPGRFSGRQFSNSRSEMNVSTLELGDSALYLCASSPGTGGIQPQHFGDGTRLSIL.

This clonotype was seen a handful of times. The gene calls are TRBV30 and TRBJ1-2; 7 bases agree with TRBD1. CDR3 length: 15 residues. The germline CDR1 and CDR2 sequences are GTSNPN and SVGIG (reference sequence). V lost 3 bases and J lost 4; bases outside the gene matches: 11. CDR3 region: CAWSPHRGSGYGYTF. The CDR3 DNA follows: TGTGCCTGGAGCCCTCACAGGGGATCGGGCTATGGCTACACCTTC.

This clonotype was counted between two and nine times. The J gene is TRBJ2-1, the V gene TRBV15, with D possibly being TRBD1 (5 bases). Looked up from germline, CDR1 is LNHNV and CDR2 is YYDKDF (reference sequence). This CDR3 has 15 residues. V lost 0 bases to trimming and J lost 4 bases, with 10 bases between them. CDR3 bases: TGTGCCACCAGCAGAGAAAGCACAGGTTACAATGAGCAGTTCTTC. It translates to CATSRESTGYNEQFF.

This clonotype has only a few counts. This sequence joins TRBV4-3 and TRBJ1-5; weak D call: TRBD1 (5 bases). The germline gives CDR1 LGHNA, CDR2 YSLEER. V dropped 1 base and J dropped 4 bases, with 11 bases sitting between them. CDR3 size: 15 residues. In DNA form, the CDR3 reads TGCGCCAGCAGCCAAGCCAGGGTGGGTAATCAGCCCCAGCATTTT. Residues: CASSQARVGNQPQHF.

This clonotype was observed a few times. This chain links TRBV2 with TRBJ1-2, with 11 bases aligning to TRBD1. Germline assignment: CDR1 SNHLY and CDR2 FYNNEI. The CDR3 runs 12 residues. Trimming took 6 bases from V and 7 from J; bases not matched to a gene: 1. The DNA for the CDR3 is TGTGCCAGCAGGGACAGGGGGCCTGGCTACACCTTC. As protein: CASRDRGPGYTF.

This clonotype was detected a few times. The chain recombines TRBV29-1 with TRBJ1-2, with D uncertain. The CDR3 runs to 12 residues. Deletions cut 6 bases from V and 4 bases from J, with 12 bases between. Per germline, CDR1 SQVTM and CDR2 ANQGSEA. CDR3 sequence: CSVGWGGYGYTF. As DNA, the CDR3 is TGCAGCGTGGGGTGGGGAGGCTATGGCTACACCTTC.

The V and J genes are TRBV7-9 and TRBJ1-2; tentative D call: TRBD1 (5 bases). V shed 5 bases and J shed 4 bases, with 17 bases lying between them. The germline CDR1 and CDR2 sequences are SEHNR and FQNEAQ (reference sequence). This CDR3 has 15 amino acids. The CDR3 sequence is CASSRRGEWIYGYTF. The CDR3 DNA reads as TGTGCCAGCAGCCGGCGAGGGGAGTGGATCTATGGCTACACCTTC.

This clonotype occurred many times. This rearrangement joins TRBV20-1 to TRBJ1-1; D unresolved. CDR3 length: 14 amino acids. In germline, CDR1 is DFQATT, CDR2 SNEGSKA (reference sequence). V was pared by 3 bases and J by 1 base, with 12 bases between. CDR3 nucleotides: TGCAGTGCTAGTGCGACACACTGGAACACTGAAGCTTTCTTT. Its protein is CSASATHWNTEAFF.

The chain links TRBV29-1 to TRBJ2-1; 8 bases map to TRBD2. With V trimmed by 7 bases and J by 0 bases, 5 bases remained unmatched. Per the germline V gene, CDR1 is SQVTM and CDR2 is ANQGSEA. The CDR3 has 14 residues. CDR3 DNA: TGCAGCGCGAGCGGGGGCCTCTCCTACAATGAGCAGTTCTTC. It specifies CSASGGLSYNEQFF.

The table lists this clonotype with a few counts. This chain links TRBV24-1 with TRBJ1-5; D gene unclear. The CDR3 runs to 14 residues. The V and J ends lost 5 bases and 0 bases respectively, with 7 bases between them. CDR1 is KGHDR and CDR2 is SFDVKD in the germline V gene. The CDR3 region is CATSGGYSNQPQHF. Here the CDR3 DNA reads TGTGCCACCAGTGGTGGGTATAGCAATCAGCCCCAGCATTTT.

This clonotype was detected a few times. The rearrangement links TRBV20-1 to TRBJ1-4, with 7 positions matching TRBD1. J was trimmed by 7 bases and V by 0 bases; bases with no gene match: 5. The CDR3 has 14 amino acids. CDR1 DFQATT and CDR2 SNEGSKA come from the germline V gene (reference sequence). CDR3 nucleotides: TGCAGTGCTAGAGATAGGCGACAGGGTGAAAAACTGTTTTTT. Translating gives CSARDRRQGEKLFF.

The chain combines TRBV27 with TRBJ1-5; D unclear. CDR3 length: 15 amino acids. Deletions cut 8 bases from V and 2 bases from J, with 16 bases between. Germline CDR1 is MNHEY and CDR2 is SMNVEV (reference sequence). CDR3 DNA sequence: TGTGCCAGCGGAGAAGGGATAGGAGGCAATCAGCCCCAGCATTTT. Protein product: CASGEGIGGNQPQHF.

This clonotype appeared a few times. This sequence joins TRBV4-2 and TRBJ1-5; maybe TRBD1 (5 bases). In germline, CDR1 is LGHNA, CDR2 YNFKEQ. The CDR3 is 14 amino acids. Trimming left V 4 bases short and J 4 bases short, with 11 bases between. The CDR3 sequence: CASSLDTWNQPQHF. CDR3 DNA: TGTGCCAGCAGCCTGGACACATGGAATCAGCCCCAGCATTTT.

V is TRBV7-9 and J is TRBJ1-4; D is perhaps TRBD1 (5 bases). V dropped 6 bases and J dropped 2 bases, with 10 bases sitting between them. Germline loops: CDR1 SEHNR, CDR2 FQNEAQ (reference sequence). This CDR3 spans 14 amino acids. CDR3 loop: CASSRQTTNEKLFF. Here the CDR3 DNA reads TGTGCCAGCAGTCGACAGACTACTAATGAAAAACTGTTTTTT.

V and J are TRBV20-1 and TRBJ2-7; 7 positions agree with TRBD1. The CDR3 runs to 14 residues. The ends lost 5 bases at V and 0 bases at J; junction bases unmatched: 7. Germline CDR1 and CDR2: DFQATT and SNEGSKA (reference sequence). The CDR3 here is CSAYRQGSSYEQYF. CDR3 sequence (DNA): TGCAGTGCTTACCGACAGGGTAGCTCCTACGAGCAGTACTTC.

This clonotype has a handful of counts. The chain combines TRBV6-1 with TRBJ2-5; TRBD1 matches 10 bases. The CDR3 has 16 residues. CDR1 and CDR2 (germline): MNHNS, SASEGT. V dropped 7 bases and J dropped 1; count of bases not matched to a gene: 9. In DNA form, the CDR3 reads TGTGCCAGCAAAGGTGGGACAGGGGCGTCCCAAGAGACCCAGTACTTC. It translates to CASKGGTGASQETQYF.

This clonotype was counted once. The rearrangement joins TRBV6-6 to TRBJ1-6, with D perhaps matching TRBD1 (6 bases). V lost 6 bases and J 2 bases, leaving 20 bases between the germline ends. CDR3 length: 18 amino acids. CDR1 and CDR2 from the germline V gene are MNHNY and SVGAGI (reference sequence). The CDR3 nucleotides read TGTGCCAGCAGCCGGAGGACAGTTGAGGGCACCTATAATTCACCCCTCCACTTT. This sequence encodes CASSRRTVEGTYNSPLHF.

This clonotype was counted a few times. The rearrangement uses TRBV2 and TRBJ1-1; no definite D call. With 3 bases removed from V and 2 bases from J, the gap between germline ends came to 7 bases. Germline CDR1 is SNHLY and CDR2 is FYNNEI. The CDR3 loop spans 13 amino acids. The chain's CDR3 is CASSDRYNTEAFF. CDR3 DNA: TGTGCCAGCAGTGATCGGTATAACACTGAAGCTTTCTTT.

This chain's CDR3 is CAISDLSPFLTYEQYF. The CDR3 DNA reads TGTGCCATCAGTGATCTTTCCCCCTTTTTAACCTACGAGCAGTACTTC. The chain uses TRBV10-3 and TRBJ2-7; D gene uncertain. Looked up from germline, CDR1 is ENHRY and CDR2 is SYGVKD. The CDR3 is made up of 16 amino acids. V was clipped by 3 bases and J by 2 bases, with 17 bases between them.

J is TRBJ1-1 and V is TRBV7-9; D is unresolved. V lost 1 base and J 0 bases, leaving 6 bases between the germline ends. This CDR3 has 14 amino acids. Germline values: CDR1 SEHNR, CDR2 FQNEAQ (reference sequence). The CDR3 here is CASSLVTVNTEAFF. The CDR3 DNA reads TGTGCCAGCAGCTTAGTTACAGTGAACACTGAAGCTTTCTTT.